The T cell receptor (beta chain) described here comes from a study of radiotherapy plus CTLA-4 blockade in lung cancer. Study details: Objective responses were recorded in about 18% of patients, with disease control recorded in around 30%.

Some clones are missing from TCRdb's copy, which holds only in-frame ones; the method was immunoSEQ multiplex PCR. The table includes 100,000 or so clones, around 83% detected once. V lost 0 bases and J 4 bases, leaving 12 bases between the germline ends. In germline, CDR1 is SGHRS, CDR2 YFSETQ. The CDR3 consists of 15 residues. Each patient with chemo-refractory metastatic non-small-cell lung cancer was treated with focal radiation plus CTLA-4 blockade using ipilimumab. This clonotype was obtained from a human donor with non-small cell lung cancer that progressed on radiotherapy plus ipilimumab. This material consisted of peripheral blood, taken from a patient treated with radiotherapy plus ipilimumab. The chain joins TRBV5-1 to TRBJ2-3; a possible D gene is TRBD2 (7 bases). The CDR3 reads CASSLARGAADTQYF. The CDR3 nucleotides are TGCGCCAGCAGCTTGGCCCGGGGGGCGGCAGATACGCAGTATTTT.